This TCR beta chain stems from a study of T cell responses to AZD1222 COVID-19 vaccine. Study-wide findings and caveats: CD4 TCRs covered the whole spike, strongest at regions 160-218 and 743-854.

A word on this clone: The antigen is unknown.

The repertoire was sequenced with immunoSEQ multiplex PCR; TCRdb's copy has only in-frame clones and lacks some. The sample consists of 170,000 or so clones, roughly nine tenths of them appearing once. Here the sequenced sample was peripheral blood, taken on day 0 of AZD1222 vaccination. The source is an adult in good health.

Written as DNA, the CDR3 is TGTGCCAGTAGTATGGGACAGCTCTCTGGAAACACCATATATTTT. Its translation is CASSMGQLSGNTIYF. The chain carries TRBV19 and TRBJ1-3, with TRBD1 identical over 7 bases. CDR1 and CDR2 from the germline V gene are LNHDA and SQIVND (reference sequence). Trimming took 3 bases from V and 0 from J; bases not matched to a gene: 2. The CDR3 runs to 15 residues.